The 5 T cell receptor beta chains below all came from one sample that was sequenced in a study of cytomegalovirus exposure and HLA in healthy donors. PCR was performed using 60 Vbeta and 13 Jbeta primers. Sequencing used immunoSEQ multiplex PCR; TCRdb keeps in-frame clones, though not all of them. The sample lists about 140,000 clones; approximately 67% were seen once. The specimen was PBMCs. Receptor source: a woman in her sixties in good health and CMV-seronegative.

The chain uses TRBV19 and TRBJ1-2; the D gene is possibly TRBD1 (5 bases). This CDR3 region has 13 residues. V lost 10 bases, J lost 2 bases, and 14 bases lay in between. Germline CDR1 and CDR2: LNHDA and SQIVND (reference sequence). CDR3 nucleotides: TGTGCCACCCGGTCGGGGGGGAACTATGGCTACACCTTC. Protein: CATRSGGNYGYTF.

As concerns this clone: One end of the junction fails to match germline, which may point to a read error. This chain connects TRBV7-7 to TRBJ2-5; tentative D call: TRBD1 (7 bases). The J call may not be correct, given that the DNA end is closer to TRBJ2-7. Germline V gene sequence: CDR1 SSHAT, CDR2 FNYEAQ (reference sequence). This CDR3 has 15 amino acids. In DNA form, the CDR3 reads TGTGCTAGCAGCTTAGCGGCAGGGGGTCAATACGAGCAGTACTTC. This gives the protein CASSLAAGGQYEQYF.

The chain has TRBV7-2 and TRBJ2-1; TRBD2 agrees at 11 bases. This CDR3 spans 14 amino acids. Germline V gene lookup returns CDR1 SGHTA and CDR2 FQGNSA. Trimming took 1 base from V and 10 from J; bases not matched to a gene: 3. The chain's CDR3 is CASSLGGLADEQFF. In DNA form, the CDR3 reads TGTGCCAGCAGCTTAGGGGGACTAGCGGACGAGCAGTTCTTC. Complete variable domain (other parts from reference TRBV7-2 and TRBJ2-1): GAGVSQSPSNKVTEKGKDVELRCDPISGHTALYWYRQSLGQGLEFLIYFQGNSAPDKSGLPSDRFSAERTGGSVSTLTIQRTQQEDSAVYLCASSLGGLADEQFFGPGTRLTVL.

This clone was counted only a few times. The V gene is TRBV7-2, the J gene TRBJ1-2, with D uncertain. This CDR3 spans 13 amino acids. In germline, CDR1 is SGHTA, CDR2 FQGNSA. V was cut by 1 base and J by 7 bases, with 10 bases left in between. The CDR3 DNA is TGTGCCAGCAGCTTAGACGGAGACGGTGGCTACACCTTC. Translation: CASSLDGDGGYTF.

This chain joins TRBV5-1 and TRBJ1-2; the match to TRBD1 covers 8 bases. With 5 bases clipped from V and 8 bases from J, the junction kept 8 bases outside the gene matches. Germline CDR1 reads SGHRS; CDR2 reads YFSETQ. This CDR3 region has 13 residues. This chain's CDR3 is CASRSDRAEGYTF. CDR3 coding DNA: TGCGCCAGCAGGTCGGACAGGGCGGAAGGCTACACCTTC. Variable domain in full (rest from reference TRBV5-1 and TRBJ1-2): KAGVTQTPRYLIKTRGQQVTLSCSPISGHRSVSWYQQTPGQGLQFLFEYFSETQRNKGNFPGRFSGRQFSNSRSEMNVSTLELGDSALYLCASRSDRAEGYTFGSGTRLTVV.